A single sample is the source of the 5 T cell receptor beta chains below, sequenced in a study of T-cell memory formation after mild COVID-19. One entry per CDR3 protein, called by TCRdb with MiXCR from the 5' RACE reads. Of 300,000 to 400,000 distinct CDR3 sequences listed, more than 20% are singletons. Sequenced sample: PBMCs or a T cell subset sorted from them (not recorded which). These TCRs come from an adult woman who had mild COVID-19 (a few samples of this study predate the infection). Cell type and time point are not known.

This chain uses TRBV9 with TRBJ1-5; unclear D gene. The CDR3 spans 15 residues. Trimming cost V 2 bases and J 2 bases, with 11 bases left between them. CDR1 is SGDLS, CDR2 YYNGEE, per germline. The CDR3 region is CASSVDPEGNQPQHF. The CDR3 DNA reads as TGTGCCAGCAGCGTGGACCCGGAGGGCAATCAGCCCCAGCATTTT.

This clonotype was seen repeatedly, ten times or more. The CDR3: CATSRDRGDSHEQYF. In DNA, the CDR3 is TGTGCCACCAGCAGAGATCGCGGGGATTCCCACGAGCAGTACTTC. The gene calls are TRBV15 and TRBJ2-7; D may be TRBD2 (6 bases). The CDR3 length is 15 residues. Per the germline V gene, CDR1 is LNHNV and CDR2 is YYDKDF (reference sequence). Trimming shortened V by 0 bases and J by 5 bases, and 14 bases separated the two germline ends.

This clonotype has just a few counts. The chain is built from TRBV7-9 and TRBJ2-7; 7 bases are shared with TRBD1. J gave up 5 bases and V 1 base, and 5 bases lay outside the gene matches. The CDR3 totals 14 residues. Germline assignment: CDR1 SEHNR and CDR2 FQNEAQ (reference sequence). The CDR3 here is CASSLGQGYNEQYF. In nucleotides, the CDR3 is TGTGCCAGCAGCTTAGGACAGGGTTATAACGAGCAGTACTTC. The whole variable domain, remainder taken from reference TRBV7-9 and TRBJ2-7, is DTGVSQNPRHKITKRGQNVTFRCDPISEHNRLYWYRQTLGQGPEFLTYFQNEAQLEKSRLLSDRFSAERPKGSFSTLEIQRTEQGDSAMYLCASSLGQGYNEQYFGPGTRLTVT.

This clonotype occurred a few times. This chain joins TRBV19 and TRBJ2-1, with D perhaps being TRBD1 or TRBD2 (5 bases each). Germline assignment: CDR1 LNHDA and CDR2 SQIVND (reference sequence). Trimming removed 5 bases from V and 5 bases from J, with 13 bases in between. The length of the CDR3 is 14 residues. CDR3 coding DNA: TGTGCCAGTAGTTACGGAACGGGGCACAATGAGCAGTTCTTC. Protein: CASSYGTGHNEQFF. Combining the CDR3 with reference TRBV19 and TRBJ2-1 gives the whole variable domain DGGITQSPKYLFRKEGQNVTLSCEQNLNHDAMYWYRQDPGQGLRLIYYSQIVNDFQKGDIAEGYSVSREKKESFPLTVTSAQKNPTAFYLCASSYGTGHNEQFFGPGTRLTVL.

In this sample, this clonotype turned up a few times. This chain joins TRBV7-8 and TRBJ1-5; TRBD1 agrees at 9 bases. Trimming cost V 5 bases and J 3 bases; bases outside gene matches: 5. From germline, CDR1 is SGHVS and CDR2 FQNEAQ. The CDR3 has 15 residues. The CDR3 sequence: CASSARDRDNQPQHF. The CDR3 DNA reads TGTGCCAGCAGCGCCCGGGACAGGGACAATCAGCCCCAGCATTTT.